The entry below describes one T cell receptor (beta chain). These data are taken from a study of T cell repertoires in aging, cancer and after chemotherapy. Study-wide context: Patients with glioblastoma brain tumors were sampled before and after temozolomide-based therapy.

A mixed TRB-A/B primer pool amplified rearranged TRB by multiplex touch-down PCR. TCRdb used MiXCR to reprocess the multiplex PCR reads, holding one entry per CDR3 protein. The sample lists 19,000 or so distinct CDR3 sequences, about two fifths occurring once. Trimming took off 2 bases at V and 1 base at J, with 11 bases between the two ends. CDR1 and CDR2 from the germline V gene are MNHEY and SVGEGT. The length of the CDR3 is 16 residues. The template was genomic DNA from peripheral blood, not RNA. The chain joins TRBV6-2 or TRBV6-3 to TRBJ2-2; D perhaps matches TRBD2 (6 bases). The origin of this receptor is a human donor with a solid tumor. Sequenced: blood. This CDR3 reads CASSYGGAQNTGELFF. The CDR3 DNA is TGTGCCAGCAGTTACGGCGGGGCCCAGAACACCGGGGAGCTGTTTTTT.